This T cell receptor beta chain originates from a study of cytotoxic CD8 clonotypes in ibrutinib-treated CLL. Study background: Investigators collected response samples after a median approximately twelve months of treatment, range 6 to 36.

Regarding the study as a whole: Baseline clonality, higher than in age-matched healthy donors, tracked circulating CD8+ T-cell counts. Rare overall, public clonotypes shrank or held steady under therapy. Rising at ibrutinib response, clonality subsequently fell back toward baseline at progression.

Some clones are missing from TCRdb's copy, which holds only in-frame ones; the method was immunoSEQ multiplex PCR. The sample contains fewer than 400,000 clones, 67% of which appear only once. A note on this clone: Its antigen remains unknown.

The sequence derives from a human donor with chronic lymphocytic leukemia. Material: PBMCs, obtained after 36 months of ibrutinib treatment.

As DNA, the CDR3 is TGCAGCGTTGACCCCAAACTTTGGAACACTGAAGCTTTCTTT. It codes for CSVDPKLWNTEAFF. This sequence joins TRBV29-1 and TRBJ1-1; no reliable D call. The CDR3 has 14 residues. V was clipped by 3 bases and J by 1 base, with 12 bases between them. The germline V gene encodes CDR1 SQVTM and CDR2 ANQGSEA.